One and the same sample provided the 14 T cell receptor beta chains below, sequenced in a study of metastatic and nonmetastatic thyroid tumors (dated by TCRdb to the early 2020s). No patient had received any treatment before thyroid surgery. Libraries were prepared through PCR. Sequencer: Illumina HiSeq 4000. TCRdb reprocessed the public reads (quality trimming at Q25 with fastp, clone calling with MiXCR) and kept in-frame beta chains. The sample table holds about 40,000 clones, of which approximately 10% were seen once. The leading ten clones occupy approximately 24% of the sample. Sequenced sample: blood. The receptors stem from a female donor with papillary thyroid cancer or a benign thyroid nodule (not recorded which). Some clones in this sample may be carry-over from other donors' samples.

In the case of this clone: Possible read error: a much larger clone is one base away. Other DNA sequences in this specimen translate into the identical CDR3. The chain joins TRBV19 to TRBJ2-3, with D uncertain. This CDR3 comprises 12 residues. Germline lookup yields CDR1 LNHDA and CDR2 SQIVND (reference sequence). CDR3 in DNA: TGTGCCACAAGAACTGGTCCAGATACTCAGTATTTT. Translation: CATRTGPDTQYF.

This clone appeared many times. The rearrangement links TRBV7-6 to TRBJ2-3; D unresolved. V lost 3 bases and J lost 0, with 7 bases in between. Per germline, CDR1 SGHVS and CDR2 FNYEAQ. This CDR3 comprises 14 residues. CDR3 sequence (DNA): TGTGCCAGCAGCTTTGTTCCAAGCACAGATACGCAGTATTTT. Translated: CASSFVPSTDTQYF.

This clone was detected many times. The chain recombines TRBV24-1 with TRBJ2-2, with D tentatively TRBD2 (6 bases). V was cut by 2 bases and J by 5 bases, with 11 bases left in between. The CDR3 totals 15 residues. Germline lookup yields CDR1 KGHDR and CDR2 SFDVKD. CDR3 sequence reads: CATSDSGAGTGELFF. In DNA form, the CDR3 reads TGTGCCACCAGTGATTCTGGGGCGGGGACCGGGGAGCTGTTTTTT.

This clone occurred many times. The chain has TRBV5-4 and TRBJ1-2, with D tentatively TRBD1 (6 bases). The CDR3 runs to 15 residues. Germline loops: CDR1 SGHNT, CDR2 YYREEE (reference sequence). Trimming shortened V by 5 bases and J by 3 bases, and 17 bases separated the two germline ends. The CDR3 region is CASSSPGASYYGYTF. DNA for the CDR3: TGTGCCAGCAGTTCACCGGGGGCTTCTTACTATGGCTACACCTTC.

This clone was recorded many times. The rearrangement uses TRBV10-3 and TRBJ2-7, with TRBD1 matching over 9 bases. Looked up from germline, CDR1 is ENHRY and CDR2 is SYGVKD. V shed 9 bases and J 5 bases; nucleotides not matched to a gene: 5. This CDR3 is 12 amino acids long. CDR3 sequence (DNA): TGTGCCATTGGGACAGGGAGACACGAGCAGTACTTC. Its protein product is CAIGTGRHEQYF.

This clone has a count of ten or more. CDR3 nucleotide sequence: TGTGCCACTCTATCCGGGACAGGGGGCTCCAATCAGCCCCAGCATTTT. Its translation is CATLSGTGGSNQPQHF. The chain recombines TRBV19 with TRBJ1-5; 12 bases fit TRBD1. CDR3 length: 16 amino acids. With V trimmed by 10 bases and J by 3 bases, 10 bases remained unmatched. The V gene's germline CDR1 is LNHDA and CDR2 SQIVND (reference sequence).

This clone has a handful of counts. The chain has TRBV19 and TRBJ1-5; D possibly corresponds to TRBD1 (5 bases). Per the germline V gene, CDR1 is LNHDA and CDR2 is SQIVND (reference sequence). Trimming stripped 5 bases from V and 1 base from J, with 12 bases between. There are 15 residues in the CDR3. The CDR3 DNA is TGTGCCAGTAGTCGGGACCTCAGGAGCAATCAGCCCCAGCATTTT. It translates to CASSRDLRSNQPQHF.

This clone was observed at least ten times. J is TRBJ2-5 and V is TRBV9; D call uncertain. V was clipped by 1 base and J by 1 base, with 11 bases between them. The CDR3 totals 15 residues. Germline CDR1 and CDR2: SGDLS and YYNGEE. The CDR3 nucleotides read TGTGCCAGCAGCGTAAGTTCAGTCGGCCAAGAGACCCAGTACTTC. Amino acids: CASSVSSVGQETQYF.

This chain links TRBV28 with TRBJ1-6; D gene uncertain. This CDR3 comprises 12 residues. The germline CDR1 and CDR2 sequences are MDHEN and SYDVKM. Trimming took 6 bases from V and 7 from J, leaving 7 bases between them. CDR3 region: CASRLINSPLHF. CDR3 bases: TGTGCCAGCAGGTTAATCAATTCACCCCTCCACTTT.

Note on this clone: A much bigger clone sits one base away, suggesting this may be a read error. V usage is TRBV4-1 and J usage is TRBJ2-2; D possibly corresponds to TRBD2 (5 bases). Germline V CDR1 and CDR2: MGHRA, YSYEKL. This CDR3 region has 17 residues. DNA for the CDR3: TGCGCCAGCAGCCAAGGATCATTTCGGGGAAACACCGGGGAGCTGTCTTTT. Amino acids: CASSQGSFRGNTGELSF.

This clone appeared many times. This chain uses TRBV29-1 with TRBJ2-1; the match to TRBD2 covers 8 bases. The CDR3 sequence is 17 residues long. V shed 4 bases, J shed 0 bases, and the junction held 11 bases outside the gene matches. Germline V gene lookup returns CDR1 SQVTM and CDR2 ANQGSEA. CDR3 DNA sequence: TGCAGCGTTGTCTCAGCGGGAGCTGGTCCCTCCTACAATGAGCAGTTCTTC. Its protein is CSVVSAGAGPSYNEQFF.

This clone has at least ten counts. The chain is built from TRBV9 and TRBJ2-1, with 8 bases lining up with TRBD1. Germline V CDR1 and CDR2: SGDLS, YYNGEE. With V trimmed by 0 bases and J by 8 bases, 7 bases remained unmatched. The CDR3 covers 15 residues. CDR3 protein: CASSVAQGAGDEQFF. The CDR3 region has the DNA TGTGCCAGCAGCGTAGCGCAGGGGGCAGGTGATGAGCAGTTCTTC.

There are many counts of this clone. The rearrangement joins TRBV10-3 to TRBJ2-7; possibly TRBD2 for D (6 bases). The CDR3 has 13 residues. The V and J ends lost 0 bases and 6 bases respectively, with 9 bases between them. The germline V gene encodes CDR1 ENHRY and CDR2 SYGVKD. Here the CDR3 reads CAISESWGGEQYF. The CDR3 bases are TGTGCCATCAGTGAGTCCTGGGGAGGCGAGCAGTACTTC.

This clone was detected many times. This chain joins TRBV20-1 and TRBJ2-1, with D possibly TRBD2 on 5 matching bases. Germline V gene sequence: CDR1 DFQATT, CDR2 SNEGSKA (reference sequence). V lost 0 bases and J 0 bases, leaving 9 bases between the germline ends. This CDR3 comprises 15 residues. CDR3 sequence: CSARETGSSYNEQFF. The DNA for the CDR3 is TGCAGTGCTAGAGAGACTGGGAGCTCCTACAATGAGCAGTTCTTC.